Presented here are 20 T cell receptor beta chains from one specimen sequenced in a study of T-cell reconstitution after alpha-beta-depleted transplantation in children. Unique molecular identifiers were incorporated during preparation of the TCRbeta library. TCRdb re-called the PCR reads with MiXCR, one entry per CDR3 protein. The data hold 450,000 to 600,000 distinct CDR3 sequences, with approximately 16% observed a single time. This material consisted of PBMCs from the stem cell graft donor, taken from the stem cell graft. The receptors were gathered from a human donor who donated a stem cell graft to a child with acute lymphoblastic leukemia.

V and J are TRBV11-2 and TRBJ2-7, with D hard to call. CDR1 and CDR2 (germline): SGHAT, FQNNGV. The length of the CDR3 is 16 residues. Trimming stripped 0 bases from V and 1 base from J, with 13 bases between. CDR3 sequence: CASSLDEPGSSYEQYF. In DNA, the CDR3 is TGTGCCAGCAGCTTAGATGAACCAGGCTCTTCCTACGAGCAGTACTTC.

This clonotype has only a few counts. The gene calls are TRBV18 and TRBJ1-1; D not certain. Germline CDR1 KGHSH, CDR2 LQKENI. Trimming shortened V by 1 base and J by 1 base, and 7 bases separated the two germline ends. The CDR3 spans 14 residues. The CDR3 nucleotides read TGTGCCAGCTCACCACATGCAGGGAACACTGAAGCTTTCTTT. Residues: CASSPHAGNTEAFF.

There are a few counts of this clonotype. The chain employs TRBV7-8 and TRBJ2-7; D is unresolved. This CDR3 is built from 14 residues. Germline V gives CDR1 SGHVS, CDR2 FQNEAQ. Trimming pared 2 bases from V and 0 bases from J, leaving 8 bases between. The CDR3 region is CASSLQRRSYEQYF. CDR3 in DNA: TGTGCCAGCAGCTTACAGCGCCGCTCCTACGAGCAGTACTTC.

The chain is built from TRBV5-1 and TRBJ1-6, with D possibly being TRBD1 (5 bases). Germline V CDR1 and CDR2: SGHRS, YFSETQ. This CDR3 spans 15 amino acids. Trimming removed 0 bases from V and 11 bases from J, with 15 bases in between. CDR3 coding DNA: TGCGCCAGCAGCTTGGGAGGGCAGGGTACGACACCCCTCCACTTT. Residues: CASSLGGQGTTPLHF.

As DNA, the CDR3 is TGTGCCAGCAGCCTGACAACAGGGGCGGGAGAGACCCAGTACTTC. It translates to CASSLTTGAGETQYF. V gene TRBV7-7 combines with J gene TRBJ2-5, with 7 bases fitting TRBD1. The V segment lost 5 bases and the J segment 4 bases; nucleotides outside the gene matches: 10. Germline V CDR1 and CDR2: SSHAT, FNYEAQ (reference sequence). The CDR3 is 15 residues long.

Notes on this clonotype: A read error may produce the germline difference seen at one junction end. The chain has TRBV5-1 and TRBJ2-1, with 9 nucleotides matching TRBD2. Germline-derived CDR1 and CDR2 are SGHRS and YFSETQ. The CDR3 spans 15 residues. The CDR3 DNA sequence: TGCGCCATCAGCCTAGCTAGCGGGACTTACAATGAGCAGTTCTTC. Its protein is CAISLASGTYNEQFF. Together with reference TRBV5-1 and TRBJ2-1, the CDR3 gives the full variable domain: KAGVTQTPRYLIKTRGQQVTLSCSPISGHRSVSWYQQTPGQGLQFLFEYFSETQRNKGNFPGRFSGRQFSNSRSEMNVSTLELGDSALYLCAISLASGTYNEQFFGPGTRLTVL.

There are a few counts of this clonotype. The gene calls are TRBV19 and TRBJ2-1; no clear D gene. V lost 1 base and J 2 bases, leaving 15 bases between the germline ends. CDR3 length: 17 residues. Germline values: CDR1 LNHDA, CDR2 SQIVND (reference sequence). The CDR3 sequence is CASSIAPTAPPYNEQFF. CDR3 sequence (DNA): TGTGCCAGTAGTATAGCCCCCACGGCGCCTCCCTACAATGAGCAGTTCTTC.

This clonotype was seen a handful of times. The chain is built from TRBV29-1 and TRBJ2-5; the D gene is possibly TRBD2 (5 bases). Germline V lookup: CDR1 SQVTM, CDR2 ANQGSEA. V shed 6 bases and J shed 3 bases, with 11 bases lying between them. The CDR3 contains 12 residues. In nucleotides, the CDR3 is TGCAGCGTCCCGGACGGGGAAGAGACCCAGTACTTC. Its protein is CSVPDGEETQYF.

This clonotype was seen many times. V gene TRBV5-1 combines with J gene TRBJ2-2; a weak D match, TRBD1 (6 bases). V lost 1 base and J 5 bases, leaving 12 bases between the germline ends. The germline CDR1 and CDR2 sequences are SGHRS and YFSETQ. This CDR3 has 15 residues. DNA for the CDR3: TGCGCCAGCAGCTTGAGGACAGCTAAAACCGGGGAGCTGTTTTTT. Its translation is CASSLRTAKTGELFF.

The gene calls are TRBV4-1 and TRBJ2-7, with TRBD2 matching 7 bases. V was clipped by 1 base and J by 2 bases; unmatched bases: 5. The CDR3 contains 15 residues. CDR1 is MGHRA and CDR2 is YSYEKL in the germline V gene. The CDR3 here is CASSQVPSGPYEQYF. CDR3 nucleotides: TGCGCCAGCAGCCAAGTGCCTAGCGGTCCCTACGAGCAGTACTTC.

This clonotype has a handful of counts. The chain joins TRBV19 to TRBJ2-1, with a possible D match to TRBD2 (6 bases). This CDR3 has 11 residues. Germline CDR1 and CDR2: LNHDA and SQIVND (reference sequence). Deletions cut 3 bases from V and 9 bases from J, with 6 bases between. CDR3 bases: TGTGCCAGTAGTATCGGGAGTGAGCAGTTCTTC. The encoded protein is CASSIGSEQFF.

The chain couples TRBV29-1 to TRBJ2-3; possibly TRBD2 for D (6 bases). The CDR3 loop spans 15 amino acids. CDR1 is SQVTM, CDR2 ANQGSEA, per germline. Trimming left V 7 bases short and J 0 bases short, with 17 bases between. Written as DNA, the CDR3 is TGCAGCGGACTAGGGAGCGGCATAAGCACAGATACGCAGTATTTT. This gives the protein CSGLGSGISTDTQYF.

In its sample, this clonotype was seen a few times. This rearrangement joins TRBV4-1 to TRBJ2-1; TRBD2 matches 9 bases. This CDR3 comprises 15 residues. V gave up 3 bases and J gave up 4 bases; unmatched junction bases: 4. Germline lookup yields CDR1 MGHRA and CDR2 YSYEKL. CDR3 nucleotide sequence: TGCGCCAGCAGCCATCCGGGACTAGCTTACAATGAGCAGTTCTTC. Encoded protein: CASSHPGLAYNEQFF.

The chain carries TRBV19 and TRBJ1-1; D uncertain. In germline, CDR1 is LNHDA, CDR2 SQIVND (reference sequence). V was clipped by 3 bases and J by 3 bases, with 14 bases between them. The CDR3 is 15 residues long. The CDR3 DNA is TGTGCCAGTAGTATTTGGGCGGGTGAGGACACTGAAGCTTTCTTT. It is translated as CASSIWAGEDTEAFF.

This clonotype was observed a handful of times. The CDR3 DNA reads as TGCAGCGTTGTCGAGGGGGGAAACACCATATATTTT. Translating gives CSVVEGGNTIYF. The genes are TRBV29-1 and TRBJ1-3; D is possibly TRBD1 (5 bases). The V end lost 4 bases, the J end lost 4 bases, and 8 bases lay between the germline ends. Germline loops: CDR1 SQVTM, CDR2 ANQGSEA. The CDR3 runs 12 residues.

The chain has TRBV2 and TRBJ1-1; D call uncertain. CDR3 length equals 12 residues. V was trimmed by 8 bases and J by 1 base, leaving 8 bases between them. The germline V gene has CDR1 SNHLY and CDR2 FYNNEI. The CDR3 DNA sequence: TGTGCCAGCCCCCCAGAGAACACTGAAGCTTTCTTT. This gives the protein CASPPENTEAFF.

J is TRBJ2-7 and V is TRBV19; D gene ambiguous. The CDR3 loop spans 12 amino acids. CDR1 is LNHDA and CDR2 is SQIVND in the germline V gene (reference sequence). With 5 bases removed from V and 3 bases from J, the gap between germline ends came to 8 bases. The CDR3 sequence: CASSGAFYEQYF. In DNA, the CDR3 is TGTGCCAGTAGTGGAGCCTTCTACGAGCAGTACTTC.

The J gene is TRBJ2-1, the V gene TRBV7-9; 12 nucleotides agree with TRBD2. CDR1 is SEHNR and CDR2 is FQNEAQ in the germline V gene (reference sequence). This CDR3 region has 17 residues. The trim removed 7 bases at V and 9 bases at J, leaving 16 bases unmatched. In DNA form, the CDR3 reads TGTGCCAGCACCCTACTTACCCCTAGCGGGAGGGAAGGTGAGCAGTTCTTC. It codes for CASTLLTPSGREGEQFF.

This clonotype was seen a handful of times. This chain joins TRBV7-8 and TRBJ2-3; 8 bases are a match to TRBD2. CDR1 and CDR2 from the germline V gene are SGHVS and FQNEAQ. The CDR3 has 15 residues. J gave up 0 bases and V 5 bases, and 4 bases lay outside the gene matches. The DNA of the CDR3 is TGTGCCAGCAGCCCAATAGCGGGAAGCACAGATACGCAGTATTTT. Residues: CASSPIAGSTDTQYF.

This rearrangement joins TRBV5-1 to TRBJ1-2; 8 bases agree with TRBD1. Germline CDR1 and CDR2: SGHRS and YFSETQ. J was trimmed by 8 bases and V by 0 bases; bases with no gene match: 9. This CDR3 comprises 15 residues. The CDR3 loop is CASSLEGRGPRGYTF. The CDR3 DNA follows: TGCGCCAGCAGCTTGGAGGGCAGGGGGCCTCGGGGCTACACCTTC.